These 2 T cell receptor beta chains came from one sample sequenced in a study of T-cell memory formation after mild COVID-19. TCRdb re-called the 5' RACE reads through MiXCR, storing one row per CDR3 protein. In the table there are some 130,000 distinct CDR3 sequences, 17% of which are singletons. The sample comprised PBMCs or a T cell subset sorted from them (not recorded which). The receptors were gathered from a man between 18 and 35 years old who had mild COVID-19 (a few samples of this study predate the infection). Cell type and time point are not known.

This chain connects TRBV12-3 or TRBV12-4 to TRBJ2-3; D unresolved. The CDR3 covers 14 residues. V lost 7 bases and J lost 1, with 12 bases in between. The CDR3, as DNA: TGTGCCAGCATAAGCCCCCAGCGCACAGATACGCAGTATTTT. Translation: CASISPQRTDTQYF.

This chain links TRBV5-6 with TRBJ2-7; D is undetermined. Per germline, CDR1 SGHDT and CDR2 YYEEEE. This CDR3 is built from 13 residues. The CDR3 nucleotides read TGTGCGACCGTACACCTACGCTCCTACGAGCAGTACGTC. Amino acid sequence: CATVHLRSYEQYV.